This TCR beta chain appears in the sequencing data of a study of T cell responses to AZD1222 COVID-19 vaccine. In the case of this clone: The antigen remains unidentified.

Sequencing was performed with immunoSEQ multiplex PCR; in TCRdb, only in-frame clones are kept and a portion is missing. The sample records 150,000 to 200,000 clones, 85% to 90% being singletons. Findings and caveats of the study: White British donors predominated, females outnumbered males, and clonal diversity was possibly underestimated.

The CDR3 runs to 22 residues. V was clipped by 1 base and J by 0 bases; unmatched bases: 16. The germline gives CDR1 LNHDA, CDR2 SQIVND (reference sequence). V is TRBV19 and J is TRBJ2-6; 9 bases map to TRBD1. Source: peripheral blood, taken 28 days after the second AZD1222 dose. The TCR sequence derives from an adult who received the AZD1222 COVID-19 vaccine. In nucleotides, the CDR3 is TGTGCCAGTAGTATAGCCGGGAGCTGGACAGGGGACTTTAGCTCTGGGGCCAACGTCCTGACTTTC. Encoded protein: CASSIAGSWTGDFSSGANVLTF.